What follows are 26 T cell receptor beta chains derived from one specimen sequenced in a study of shared T cell receptors in the human thymus. Measured with immunoSEQ multiplex PCR; TCRdb has only the in-frame clones, and not every one. In the table there are roughly 550,000 clones, about 84% of which are singletons. The same sample was also studied in work on human thymus T cells.

Material: thymocytes. The receptors derive from a boy younger than two with a congenital heart defect.

This clone was seen once. The rearrangement links TRBV14 to TRBJ2-7; TRBD2 agrees at 8 bases. Germline loops: CDR1 SGHDN, CDR2 FVKESK. This CDR3 spans 16 amino acids. Trimming at V came to 1 base and at J to 0 bases, leaving 5 bases not matched to a gene. The CDR3 sequence: CASSQGSGSFSYEQYF. In DNA, the CDR3 is TGTGCCAGCAGCCAAGGGAGCGGGAGCTTCTCCTACGAGCAGTACTTC. Using reference TRBV14 and TRBJ2-7 for the parts outside the CDR3, the full variable domain is EAGVTQFPSHSVIEKGQTVTLRCDPISGHDNLYWYRRVMGKEIKFLLHFVKESKQDESGMPNNRFLAERTGGTYSTLKVQPAELEDSGVYFCASSQGSGSFSYEQYFGPGTRLTVT.

V usage is TRBV4-3 and J usage is TRBJ2-7; 8 nucleotides agree with TRBD2. The CDR3 totals 14 residues. V was pared by 3 bases and J by 5 bases, with 6 bases of the junction left unmatched. The germline V gene has CDR1 LGHNA and CDR2 YSLEER. The CDR3 region has the DNA TGCGCCAGCAGCCATTCAGCGGGAGCCCACGAGCAGTACTTC. Its protein product is CASSHSAGAHEQYF.

The V and J genes are TRBV28 and TRBJ2-7; TRBD2 matches 10 bases. Germline CDR1 is MDHEN and CDR2 is SYDVKM. V trimming: 5 bases; J trimming: 3 bases; junction bases outside the gene matches: 10. This CDR3 has 16 residues. The CDR3 DNA sequence: TGTGCCAGCAGTCTTCAACCGACTAGCGGGTGCTACGAGCAGTACTTC. This codes for CASSLQPTSGCYEQYF. The entire variable domain, with the rest obtained from reference TRBV28 and TRBJ2-7, is as follows: DVKVTQSSRYLVKRTGEKVFLECVQDMDHENMFWYRQDPGLGLRLIYFSYDVKMKEKGDIPEGYSVSREKKERFSLILESASTNQTSMYLCASSLQPTSGCYEQYFGPGTRLTVT.

The table lists this clone with a few counts. CDR3 nucleotide sequence: TGTGCCAGCAGCGTGCGGCGGGAGGTATCCTACGAGCAGTACTTC. Protein product: CASSVRREVSYEQYF. V is TRBV5-4 and J is TRBJ2-7; TRBD2 agrees at 8 bases. The CDR3 runs 15 residues. The trim removed 4 bases at V and 1 base at J, leaving 7 bases unmatched. The V gene's germline CDR1 is SGHNT and CDR2 YYREEE (reference sequence).

The V call is TRBV27, the J call TRBJ2-3, with D perhaps matching TRBD1 (7 bases). The germline V gene encodes CDR1 MNHEY and CDR2 SMNVEV (reference sequence). This CDR3 region has 18 residues. Trimming took 8 bases from V and 1 from J, leaving 25 bases between them. DNA of the CDR3: TGTGCCAGCGGCCACCGGGACAGAGTAGCGGAGCGCACAGATACGCAGTATTTT. Its translation is CASGHRDRVAERTDTQYF.

For the CDR3, the DNA is TGTGCCAGCAGCCCCGTTAAGCGGGGCCCCCACAATGAGCAGTTCTTC. This translates into CASSPVKRGPHNEQFF. The rearrangement uses TRBV14 and TRBJ2-1; 7 bases are a match to TRBD2. The CDR3 has 16 amino acids. V shed 4 bases, J shed 5 bases, and the junction held 11 bases outside the gene matches. Germline CDR1 reads SGHDN; CDR2 reads FVKESK. The whole variable domain, remainder taken from reference TRBV14 and TRBJ2-1, is EAGVTQFPSHSVIEKGQTVTLRCDPISGHDNLYWYRRVMGKEIKFLLHFVKESKQDESGMPNNRFLAERTGGTYSTLKVQPAELEDSGVYFCASSPVKRGPHNEQFFGPGTRLTVL.

Of note for this clone: One end of the junction fails to match germline, which may point to a read error. J is TRBJ2-1 and V is TRBV7-2; D ambiguous. The CDR3 contains 12 residues. Per germline, CDR1 SGHTA and CDR2 FQGNSA. The CDR3 bases are TGTGCCAGCAGCTTACTCGGTCTCTCCTTCATCTTC. It is translated as CASSLLGLSFIF.

Notes on this clone: The CDR3 does not close with the conserved phenylalanine or tryptophan, likely indicating a read error. It is unclear where the CDR3 begins or ends on the DNA, so no DNA is shown, and the CDR3 is as TCRdb lists it. The V and J genes are TRBV11-3 and TRBJ2-7; the table calls TRBD2, which could not be checked here. From germline, CDR1 is SGHNT and CDR2 YENEEA. The CDR3 extends over 12 residues, inclusive of both ends. The CDR3: CASSLDRERLEL.

CDR3 bases: TGTGCCAGCAGCAAAGGTGGGGGCGCGGATGGCTACACCTTC. Translated: CASSKGGGADGYTF. The chain links TRBV21-1 to TRBJ1-2; TRBD1, the table's D call, was not compared with the DNA. TRBV21-1 is marked as a pseudogene. This CDR3 has 14 residues.

V usage is TRBV2 and J usage is TRBJ2-1; 8 nucleotides match TRBD2. V was pared by 2 bases and J by 5 bases, with 5 bases of the junction left unmatched. The CDR3 has 15 residues. Germline V gene sequence: CDR1 SNHLY, CDR2 FYNNEI. CDR3 bases: TGTGCCAGCAGTGAATCGGGACTAGACAACAATGAGCAGTTCTTC. It translates to CASSESGLDNNEQFF.

V and J are TRBV11-3 and TRBJ1-2; 8 bases agree with TRBD1. CDR1 SGHNT and CDR2 YENEEA come from the germline V gene. This CDR3 has 15 residues. Trimming took 1 base from V and 6 from J; bases not matched to a gene: 7. The CDR3 coding sequence is TGTGCCAGCAGCTTAGGAGGGGCAGGGGGCGATGGCTACACCTTC. Translated: CASSLGGAGGDGYTF.

The chain links TRBV6-1 to TRBJ2-5, with 8 bases identical to TRBD1. The ends lost 8 bases at V and 6 bases at J; junction bases unmatched: 8. Germline V gene data show CDR1 as MNHNS and CDR2 as SASEGT. CDR3 length equals 13 residues. This CDR3 is CASLRQGLKTQYF. In DNA, the CDR3 is TGTGCCAGCCTCCGACAGGGGTTAAAGACCCAGTACTTC.

The V gene is TRBV20-1, the J gene TRBJ2-7; D may be TRBD2 (5 bases). The V gene lost 8 bases and the J gene lost 5 bases, with 7 bases spanning the gap. The length of the CDR3 is 9 residues. CDR1 is DFQATT, CDR2 SNEGSKA, per germline (reference sequence). CDR3 DNA sequence: TGCAGTCTCGGGGACGAGCAGTACTTC. This encodes CSLGDEQYF.

The V call is TRBV5-4, the J call TRBJ2-7, with D possibly being TRBD1 (6 bases). This CDR3 is built from 15 residues. Trimming took off 1 base at V and 4 bases at J, with 15 bases between the two ends. CDR1 and CDR2 (germline): SGHNT, YYREEE (reference sequence). The CDR3 loop reads CASSLTGRLGYEQYF. DNA for the CDR3: TGTGCCAGCAGCTTGACAGGGCGTCTTGGGTACGAGCAGTACTTC.

This sequence joins TRBV18 and TRBJ2-2; maybe TRBD1 (6 bases). Trimming shortened V by 4 bases and J by 0 bases, and 24 bases separated the two germline ends. CDR1 and CDR2 from the germline V gene are KGHSH and LQKENI. The CDR3 has 20 residues. CDR3 DNA: TGTGCCAGCTCACAACCGAACAGGGACCCGGTGGGGACGAACACCGGGGAGCTGTTTTTT. It specifies CASSQPNRDPVGTNTGELFF.

The chain carries TRBV14 and TRBJ2-1; no reliable D call. CDR3 length: 15 amino acids. V was pared by 1 base and J by 1 base, with 8 bases between. Per the germline V gene, CDR1 is SGHDN and CDR2 is FVKESK. CDR3: CASSQGASSYNEQFF. CDR3 DNA sequence: TGTGCCAGCAGCCAAGGAGCGAGTTCCTACAATGAGCAGTTCTTC. Full variable domain (outside the CDR3, taken from reference TRBV14 and TRBJ2-1): EAGVTQFPSHSVIEKGQTVTLRCDPISGHDNLYWYRRVMGKEIKFLLHFVKESKQDESGMPNNRFLAERTGGTYSTLKVQPAELEDSGVYFCASSQGASSYNEQFFGPGTRLTVL.

This clone was seen only a few times. The chain couples TRBV5-1 to TRBJ2-7, with 7 bases identical to TRBD2. CDR3 size: 18 residues. V was pared by 1 base and J by 2 bases, with 15 bases of the junction left unmatched. Germline CDR1 and CDR2: SGHRS and YFSETQ. The CDR3 loop is CASSLKGLWASGTYEQYF. The CDR3 DNA reads as TGCGCCAGCAGCTTGAAGGGTTTATGGGCTAGCGGTACCTACGAGCAGTACTTC.

CDR3 nucleotide sequence: TGTGCCAGCAGAGCCCGGACAGGGGGGCCAGATACGCAGTATTTT. It yields the protein CASRARTGGPDTQYF. The chain links TRBV6-4 to TRBJ2-3, with 10 positions matching TRBD1. Unmatched junction bases numbered 7, after V lost 6 bases and J lost 4 bases. The CDR3 covers 15 residues. CDR1 is MRHNA, CDR2 SNTAGT, per germline.

J is TRBJ2-3 and V is TRBV4-1, with D possibly matching TRBD2 (6 bases). V was pared by 0 bases and J by 5 bases, with 9 bases between. Germline CDR1 and CDR2: MGHRA and YSYEKL. The CDR3 length is 14 residues. The CDR3: CASSQDRGGDTQYF. The CDR3 nucleotides are TGCGCCAGCAGCCAAGATAGGGGAGGAGATACGCAGTATTTT.

The chain employs TRBV5-6 and TRBJ2-1; 11 nucleotides align to TRBD2. J gave up 2 bases and V 7 bases, and 8 bases lay outside the gene matches. CDR3 length: 16 residues. Germline V gene sequence: CDR1 SGHDT, CDR2 YYEEEE. The CDR3 sequence: CASVTSGSPTYNEQFF. CDR3 bases: TGTGCCAGCGTAACTAGCGGGAGCCCGACCTACAATGAGCAGTTCTTC.

The chain recombines TRBV2 with TRBJ2-1; TRBD2 aligns across 9 bases. V lost 7 bases, J lost 5 bases, and 3 bases stayed unmatched. This CDR3 spans 13 amino acids. The germline gives CDR1 SNHLY, CDR2 FYNNEI. CDR3 coding DNA: TGTGCCAGCACGCGGGAGGGCCACAATGAGCAGTTCTTC. Protein: CASTREGHNEQFF.

The table lists this clone with a count of one. The chain joins TRBV7-9 to TRBJ1-4, with TRBD1 matching 10 bases. V dropped 3 bases and J dropped 8; count of bases not matched to a gene: 9. In germline, CDR1 is SEHNR, CDR2 FQNEAQ (reference sequence). This CDR3 has 16 residues. In DNA form, the CDR3 reads TGTGCCAGCAGCTTGGGGGTGGGGACAGGGGCCGAAAAACTGTTTTTT. It encodes CASSLGVGTGAEKLFF.

The rearrangement joins TRBV5-1 to TRBJ2-3, with D unresolved. Germline V gene lookup returns CDR1 SGHRS and CDR2 YFSETQ. Trimming pared 2 bases from V and 3 bases from J, leaving 10 bases between. The CDR3 has 14 residues. The CDR3 is CASSLTVRTDTQYF. CDR3 nucleotides: TGCGCCAGCAGCTTAACCGTGAGGACAGATACGCAGTATTTT. Supplemented by reference TRBV5-1 and TRBJ2-3, the full variable domain reads KAGVTQTPRYLIKTRGQQVTLSCSPISGHRSVSWYQQTPGQGLQFLFEYFSETQRNKGNFPGRFSGRQFSNSRSEMNVSTLELGDSALYLCASSLTVRTDTQYFGPGTRLTVL.

V gene TRBV27 combines with J gene TRBJ1-1, with a weak D call TRBD1 (5 bases). Looked up from germline, CDR1 is MNHEY and CDR2 is SMNVEV (reference sequence). This CDR3 is built from 14 residues. V shed 2 bases and J shed 3 bases, with 10 bases lying between them. The CDR3 here is CASSLKGRDTEAFF. The CDR3 region has the DNA TGTGCCAGCAGTTTAAAGGGCAGGGACACTGAAGCTTTCTTT.

The chain recombines TRBV5-6 with TRBJ2-1; no firm D call. Germline V lookup: CDR1 SGHDT, CDR2 YYEEEE. The CDR3 contains 12 residues. V was pared by 4 bases and J by 6 bases, with 8 bases between. The CDR3 reads CASSKPFNEQFF. DNA of the CDR3: TGTGCCAGCAGCAAGCCCTTCAATGAGCAGTTCTTC.

The chain joins TRBV5-1 to TRBJ2-3; possible D gene TRBD1, 6 bases. Germline assignment: CDR1 SGHRS and CDR2 YFSETQ. The CDR3 runs to 20 residues. V lost 0 bases, J lost 1 base, and 24 bases lay in between. CDR3 amino acids: CASSLGLRGHNGTGTDTQYF. DNA for the CDR3: TGCGCCAGCAGCTTGGGCCTTAGGGGACACAACGGAACGGGCACAGATACGCAGTATTTT. Variable domain in full (rest from reference TRBV5-1 and TRBJ2-3): KAGVTQTPRYLIKTRGQQVTLSCSPISGHRSVSWYQQTPGQGLQFLFEYFSETQRNKGNFPGRFSGRQFSNSRSEMNVSTLELGDSALYLCASSLGLRGHNGTGTDTQYFGPGTRLTVL.